The T cell receptor (beta chain) described here comes from a study of blood T cell repertoires in COVID-19 (TCRdb year 2020). Notes on the research overall: Collaborator samples came from the United States, Italy and Spain and covered acute and convalescent phases of COVID-19. The samples were drawn from the first 160 participants of the ongoing ImmuneRACE study and from under 1,500 subjects provided by 6 global collaborators. Where available, HLA class I and class II types were taken from metadata supplied by the sample provider and were not determined by assay-based typing. The repertoires were released in a freely available public database meant as a resource for research on the immune response to SARS-CoV-2. The dataset comprised deeply sampled blood TCRbeta repertoires from subjects exposed to, actively infected with, or recovered from COVID-19. A de-identified subject ID, COVID-19 status, age in years and sex were almost always included in the sample metadata. The prospective study material was composed of cDNA or gDNA derived from T cells, B-cell-depleted T cells, or PBMCs.

The investigation overall reported the following: Clinical and demographic metadata were provided uncurated, with the amount varying by source and participant.

Another Seattle source contributed samples from volunteer blood donors who had recovered from COVID-19. Each collaborating institution followed its own protocols to collect whole blood in K2EDTA tubes. For TCRbeta analysis, collaborator samples were shipped as frozen whole blood, as isolated PBMCs, or as DNA extracted from either sample type. The junction shows trimming of 1 base on V and 10 bases on J, plus 14 bases between the germline ends. CDR1 MNHEY and CDR2 SVGEGT are derived from the germline V gene. The CDR3, from cysteine to phenylalanine, totals 15 residues. The DNA shown is the 45-base CDR3, in frame from base 1. TCRbeta CDR3 regions were amplified from genomic DNA using the immunoSEQ Assay, a bias-controlled multiplex PCR. In the original analysis: Nucleated cell counts per sample were estimated from amplification of reference gene primers within the assay. To quantify the absolute abundance of each unique TCRbeta CDR3 rearrangement, sequence reads were collapsed and filtered. For each sample, productive Simpson clonality was calculated as the square root of Simpson's diversity index across productive rearrangements. This immuneACCESS table, as held by TCRdb, lists in-frame sequences with V and J called but not all clones. Of the missing ones, under half trace to an unresolved V gene in checked studies; the others have no known cause. Clone size and the V and J calls come from that table; the DNA yielded D and trimming. This sample is represented by 130,000 or so clones; approximately 86% of them were singletons. The top ten clonotypes cover around 19% of the sample.

About this clone itself: Which antigen it targets is not known. No per-base quality is available; no much larger clone lies one base away.

This chain joins TRBV6-2 or TRBV6-3 to TRBJ1-6; the D gene is perhaps TRBD1, on 5 matching bases. The origin of this receptor is a woman in her fifties or sixties who had recovered from COVID-19. Sequenced input: peripheral blood. The CDR3 corresponds to CASSYLAGGGSPLHF. The DNA is as follows: TGTGCCAGCAGTTACTTGGCCGGCGGGGGATCACCCCTCCACTTT.